This record covers a single T cell receptor beta chain. This clonotype was counted ten times or more. Its target antigen remains unknown. Per-nucleotide qualities are absent, and no much larger clonotype sits a single base away. Spanning cysteine to phenylalanine, the CDR3 consists of 13 amino acids. CDR3 DNA is the only sequence kept; it has 39 bases, read in frame from the first base. V is trimmed back by 4 bases and J by 6 bases, and the junction contains 2 bases that no gene match accounts for. Based on the germline V gene (reference sequence), the CDR1 and CDR2 sequences are SEHNR and FQNEAQ. This sample was included in a study of T cell repertoires in cytomegalovirus infection (dated by TCRdb to the late 2010s). About the full investigation: Because public TCR beta signatures pointed to carriage of CMV infection together with the matching HLA type, the HLA type of each donor mattered for the analysis. Overall study results and their limits: In both this cohort and an independent cohort of a few hundred donors, the cumulative frequency of public TCR beta family members distinguished carriers of CMV infection plus the relevant HLA type. The ex vivo response was dominated by HLA-C-restricted CMV-specific TCR beta clonotypes, which also provided the single most frequent clonotype in two of eight donors.

TCRdb lists the instrument as Illumina HiSeq 1500. TCRdb passed the public sequencing reads through fastp at Q25 and MiXCR, retaining productive beta sequences. When rows share a CDR3 protein, they turn into one entry using the most common DNA and genes. This sample is represented by more than 250,000 distinct CDR3 sequences; about 13% of them were singletons. The ten largest account for around 9% of the sample. The sequence is built from TRBV7-9 and TRBJ2-4, with 8 bases in between that match TRBD1. This TCR was sampled from a human donor in good health (CMV status not recorded). Some clones in this sample may be carry-over from other donors' samples. Sequencing was performed on PBMCs. The nucleotides are TGTGCCAGCAGCTACGGACAGGGAAACATTCAGTACTTC. This codes for CASSYGQGNIQYF.